The 22 T cell receptor beta chains presented below share a single source sample, sequenced in a study of blood T cells in healthy people across ages. A second PCR of about 6 to 12 cycles used a sample-barcoded 5' primer and a J-beta primer mix. MiXCR, applied by TCRdb to the 5' RACE reads, yields one record per CDR3 protein. The sample has 550,000 to 700,000 distinct CDR3 sequences, roughly a quarter seen once; the top ten hold about a fifth. The sequenced sample was blood. These receptors were taken from a woman aged 70-85 years in good health.

This clonotype was observed a handful of times. V and J are TRBV20-1 and TRBJ1-1; D gene unclear. Germline lookup yields CDR1 DFQATT and CDR2 SNEGSKA (reference sequence). This CDR3 spans 12 amino acids. Trimming removed 7 bases at V and 0 bases at J, with 9 bases between. In DNA form, the CDR3 reads TGCAGTGTGGGGAGAATGAACACTGAAGCTTTCTTT. Translating it yields CSVGRMNTEAFF.

The chain employs TRBV7-9 and TRBJ1-1; D is unresolved. The CDR3 loop spans 13 amino acids. In germline, CDR1 is SEHNR, CDR2 FQNEAQ (reference sequence). V shed 3 bases and J shed 5 bases, with 10 bases lying between them. DNA of the CDR3: TGTGCCAGCAGCTTTACAGCGGAGACTGAAGCTTTCTTT. Protein sequence: CASSFTAETEAFF.

This chain connects TRBV12-3 or TRBV12-4 to TRBJ1-1, with D uncertain. CDR3 length: 11 residues. V gave up 8 bases and J gave up 7 bases, with 11 bases separating them. DNA of the CDR3: TGTGCCAGCGCGAAAGACGGTGAAGCTTTCTTT. Translating gives CASAKDGEAFF.

This clonotype has only a few counts. One junction end does not reproduce the germline sequence, and a read error may be involved. The chain joins TRBV20-1 to TRBJ2-1; 9 bases are a match to TRBD1. The CDR3 has 14 residues. In germline, CDR1 is DFQATT, CDR2 SNEGSKA (reference sequence). CDR3 amino acids: CSARVTGGVETRYF. The CDR3 DNA is TGCAGTGCTAGAGTAACAGGGGGCGTCGAGACCCGGTACTTC.

This clonotype was picked up a small number of times. CDR3 sequence (DNA): TGTGCCAGCAGTTTGGTTGGCAACTCTAACTATGGCTACACCTTC. Translating it yields CASSLVGNSNYGYTF. J is TRBJ1-2 and V is TRBV12-3 or TRBV12-4; D is uncertain. The CDR3 totals 15 residues. V was trimmed by 3 bases and J by 0 bases, leaving 11 bases between them.

The rearrangement uses TRBV5-1 and TRBJ1-2; the D gene is possibly TRBD1 (5 bases). V dropped 0 bases and J dropped 1 base, with 10 bases sitting between them. The CDR3 runs to 15 residues. Germline values: CDR1 SGHRS, CDR2 YFSETQ. CDR3 residues: CASSLGAGRNYGYTF. DNA of the CDR3: TGCGCCAGCAGCTTGGGGGCAGGGCGTAACTATGGCTACACCTTC.

In DNA form, the CDR3 reads TGTGCCAGCAGCCAAAATACAGCCGGCTACACCTTC. It yields the protein CASSQNTAGYTF. The V call is TRBV7-2, the J call TRBJ1-2, with unresolved D. Germline V gene data show CDR1 as SGHTA and CDR2 as FQGNSA. V was cut by 5 bases and J by 8 bases, with 12 bases left in between. The CDR3 is made up of 12 amino acids.

This clonotype was observed a handful of times. V usage is TRBV29-1 and J usage is TRBJ2-5; D is ambiguous. V lost 6 bases to trimming and J lost 5 bases, with 16 bases between them. The germline CDR1 and CDR2 sequences are SQVTM and ANQGSEA. The CDR3 sequence is 13 residues long. The CDR3 loop is CSVTLRVRETQYF. For the CDR3, the DNA is TGCAGCGTCACTTTGCGAGTTCGTGAGACCCAGTACTTC.

This clonotype was seen a handful of times. The chain uses TRBV7-9 and TRBJ1-1; 8 bases line up with TRBD1. The CDR3 totals 12 residues. V dropped 1 base and J dropped 10; count of bases not matched to a gene: 2. In germline, CDR1 is SEHNR, CDR2 FQNEAQ (reference sequence). CDR3 coding DNA: TGTGCCAGCAGCTTAGAAGGACAGGGAGCTTTCTTT. It translates to CASSLEGQGAFF.

The chain carries TRBV5-1 and TRBJ2-1; TRBD1 matches 9 bases. With 3 bases clipped from V and 2 bases from J, the junction kept 3 bases outside the gene matches. The CDR3 extends over 15 amino acids. Germline-derived CDR1 and CDR2 are SGHRS and YFSETQ. CDR3 bases: TGCGCCAGCAGCTGGGGACAGGGTGCCTACAATGAGCAGTTCTTC. Its translation: CASSWGQGAYNEQFF.

V usage is TRBV20-1 and J usage is TRBJ1-1, with D unresolved. The CDR3 length is 15 residues. V was cut by 3 bases and J by 0 bases, with 14 bases left in between. Per the germline V gene, CDR1 is DFQATT and CDR2 is SNEGSKA (reference sequence). CDR3 sequence (DNA): TGCAGTGCTAGGATCATTTTGGAAGTGAACACTGAAGCTTTCTTT. Translation gives CSARIILEVNTEAFF.

This chain uses TRBV7-3 with TRBJ2-5; 8 nucleotides line up with TRBD2. The J call may be in error: the DNA end matches TRBJ2-1 better. CDR1 is SGHTA and CDR2 is FQGTGA in the germline V gene. CDR3 length equals 15 residues. The CDR3 loop reads CASSSGGGRFGEQFF. CDR3 coding DNA: TGTGCCAGCAGTTCCGGTGGCGGGAGGTTTGGTGAGCAGTTCTTC.

The chain couples TRBV4-2 to TRBJ2-2; 10 positions match TRBD2. The V gene's germline CDR1 is LGHNA and CDR2 YNFKEQ. CDR3 length equals 16 residues. V trimming: 4 bases; J trimming: 1 base; junction bases outside the gene matches: 3. The CDR3 DNA reads TGTGCCAGCAGCCCTCGGACTAGCGGGAACACCGGGGAGCTGTTTTTT. Translated, it gives CASSPRTSGNTGELFF.

The V gene is TRBV5-6, the J gene TRBJ1-1; D ambiguous. Germline lookup yields CDR1 SGHDT and CDR2 YYEEEE. The CDR3 covers 13 residues. Trimming took 0 bases from V and 1 from J, leaving 4 bases between them. The CDR3 region has the DNA TGTGCCAGCAGCTTGGAGGAGAACACTGAAGCTTTCTTT. Protein sequence: CASSLEENTEAFF.

This clonotype was observed a handful of times. The CDR3 sequence: CASGAPTNEKLFF. The CDR3 DNA is TGTGCCAGCGGGGCCCCAACTAATGAAAAACTGTTTTTT. The chain uses TRBV28 and TRBJ1-4, with D perhaps matching TRBD1 (5 bases). V was pared by 8 bases and J by 0 bases, with 7 bases between. Germline lookup yields CDR1 MDHEN and CDR2 SYDVKM. The CDR3 is 13 residues long. The full variable domain, in which reference TRBV28 and TRBJ1-4 provide the parts outside the CDR3, is DVKVTQSSRYLVKRTGEKVFLECVQDMDHENMFWYRQDPGLGLRLIYFSYDVKMKEKGDIPEGYSVSREKKERFSLILESASTNQTSMYLCASGAPTNEKLFFGSGTQLSVL.

This clonotype was counted ten times or more. The V and J genes are TRBV20-1 and TRBJ2-5; 9 nucleotides align to TRBD2. This CDR3 contains 13 residues. The germline gives CDR1 DFQATT, CDR2 SNEGSKA (reference sequence). J was trimmed by 1 base and V by 3 bases; bases with no gene match: 0. In DNA form, the CDR3 reads TGCAGTGCTAGGACTAGCGGCCAAGAGACCCAGTACTTC. Encoded protein: CSARTSGQETQYF.

For this clonotype: One end of the junction is discordant with germline, which a read error may explain. The rearrangement links TRBV12-3 or TRBV12-4 to TRBJ2-2, with D perhaps matching TRBD2 (7 bases). The CDR3 loop spans 14 amino acids. The CDR3 sequence: CASSLRRGAGELLF. CDR3 DNA sequence: TGTGCCAGCAGTCTAAGACGGGGGGCCGGGGAGCTGCTTTTT.

This chain uses TRBV6-2 or TRBV6-3 with TRBJ1-1, with D possibly being TRBD1 (5 bases). The CDR3 has 12 amino acids. V was clipped by 4 bases and J by 11 bases, with 14 bases between them. The germline V gene encodes CDR1 MNHEY and CDR2 SVGEGT. The CDR3 nucleotides are TGTGCCAGCAGTTCGACACTTTCAGGGGCTTTCTTT. Amino acids: CASSSTLSGAFF.

This clonotype came up a few times. The J gene is TRBJ2-3, the V gene TRBV12-3 or TRBV12-4, with D unclear. The CDR3 loop spans 13 amino acids. V shed 3 bases and J shed 2 bases, with 6 bases lying between them. The chain's CDR3 is CASSFAVTDTQYF. The CDR3 bases are TGTGCCAGCAGTTTTGCTGTCACAGATACGCAGTATTTT.

This chain connects TRBV7-9 to TRBJ2-5; 10 nucleotides align to TRBD1. Germline lookup yields CDR1 SEHNR and CDR2 FQNEAQ (reference sequence). V dropped 5 bases and J dropped 4; count of bases not matched to a gene: 7. This CDR3 comprises 15 residues. CDR3 coding DNA: TGTGCCAGCAGCCCCAGACAGGGGGCGCGAGAGACCCAGTACTTC. Residues: CASSPRQGARETQYF. Supplemented by reference TRBV7-9 and TRBJ2-5, the full variable domain reads DTGVSQNPRHKITKRGQNVTFRCDPISEHNRLYWYRQTLGQGPEFLTYFQNEAQLEKSRLLSDRFSAERPKGSFSTLEIQRTEQGDSAMYLCASSPRQGARETQYFGPGTRLLVL.

The rearrangement joins TRBV5-5 to TRBJ1-5; the match to TRBD1 covers 8 bases. From germline, CDR1 is SGHKS and CDR2 YYEKEE (reference sequence). The CDR3 is made up of 14 amino acids. V shed 3 bases and J 5 bases; nucleotides not matched to a gene: 4. CDR3 nucleotide sequence: TGTGCCAGCAGCTCTCAGGGGGCCCATCAGCCCCAGCATTTT. As protein: CASSSQGAHQPQHF.

This rearrangement joins TRBV7-9 to TRBJ2-5, with D possibly being TRBD1 (5 bases). Judging by the DNA end, TRBJ2-7 fits better; the J call may be wrong. CDR1 is SEHNR and CDR2 is FQNEAQ in the germline V gene (reference sequence). This CDR3 contains 15 residues. As DNA, the CDR3 is TGTGCCAGCAGCTTGCTTGGGGCCCTTCCCTACGAGCAGTACTTC. Encoded protein: CASSLLGALPYEQYF.